A single sample is the source of the 10 T cell receptor beta chains below, sequenced in a study of neoadjuvant anti-PD-1 for oral cavity cancer. The protocol was immunoSEQ multiplex PCR, while the TCRdb copy is restricted to in-frame clones and leaves out a portion. The sample holds more than 13,000 clones, about two thirds seen once. The sequences come from PBMCs, collected before nivolumab (anti-PD-1) treatment. These receptors were taken from a person aged 40 to 85 with oral cavity squamous cell carcinoma.

V is TRBV9 and J is TRBJ1-4, with 10 bases that match TRBD1. The CDR3 runs 17 residues. Trimming removed 3 bases from V and 3 bases from J; junction bases left unmatched: 8. Per the germline V gene, CDR1 is SGDLS and CDR2 is YYNGEE. The CDR3 DNA sequence: TGTGCCAGCAGCGCAGACAGGGGGCGCGGAGCTAATGAAAAACTGTTTTTT. Translating it yields CASSADRGRGANEKLFF.

The chain uses TRBV19 and TRBJ2-7; TRBD1 aligns across 10 bases. The CDR3 runs to 13 residues. Germline V gives CDR1 LNHDA, CDR2 SQIVND (reference sequence). V gave up 6 bases and J gave up 7 bases; unmatched junction bases: 6. The CDR3 nucleotides are TGTGCCAGTAGCACGGACAGGGGGTATGAGCAGTACTTC. Translation: CASSTDRGYEQYF.

The chain couples TRBV19 to TRBJ1-1, with 7 nucleotides matching TRBD1. V lost 9 bases to trimming and J lost 1 base; unmatched junction nucleotides: 17. This CDR3 is built from 17 residues. Germline V gives CDR1 LNHDA, CDR2 SQIVND (reference sequence). Here the CDR3 DNA reads TGTGCCAGAAGACAGGGTCCGGGGAAGCGGGAGAACACTGAAGCTTTCTTT. Translating gives CARRQGPGKRENTEAFF.

This clone was counted only a few times. The V and J genes are TRBV7-9 and TRBJ2-7; 7 nucleotides align to TRBD2. This CDR3 is 15 amino acids long. Germline trimming cut 5 bases from V and 7 bases from J; bases unmatched to any gene: 14. The V gene's germline CDR1 is SEHNR and CDR2 FQNEAQ (reference sequence). CDR3 sequence reads: CASSPLSGAPKEQYF. The CDR3 DNA sequence: TGTGCCAGCAGCCCTCTGAGCGGGGCGCCTAAAGAGCAGTACTTC.

The chain is built from TRBV5-1 and TRBJ2-7, with 8 nucleotides matching TRBD1. The V gene end was trimmed by 2 bases and the J gene end by 4 bases; junction bases not matched to a gene: 2. This CDR3 spans 13 amino acids. CDR1 SGHRS and CDR2 YFSETQ come from the germline V gene. In nucleotides, the CDR3 is TGCGCCAGCAGCTTACAGGGGGGTTACGAGCAGTACTTC. It encodes CASSLQGGYEQYF.

The chain carries TRBV7-2 and TRBJ2-2, with 9 bases that match TRBD1. Germline V lookup: CDR1 SGHTA, CDR2 FQGNSA. The length of the CDR3 is 18 residues. Trimming removed 5 bases from V and 5 bases from J; junction bases left unmatched: 15. The CDR3 region is CASSPARRDRAKTGELFF. The CDR3 DNA follows: TGTGCCAGCAGCCCGGCCCGTCGGGACAGGGCAAAAACCGGGGAGCTGTTTTTT.

This clone came up once. The V call is TRBV28, the J call TRBJ1-5; no firm D call. Germline V gives CDR1 MDHEN, CDR2 SYDVKM. V was pared by 7 bases and J by 10 bases, with 20 bases between. The CDR3 contains 14 residues. The CDR3 is CASTPSVGGRPQHF. Written as DNA, the CDR3 is TGTGCCAGCACCCCCTCGGTGGGAGGGAGACCCCAGCATTTT.

The rearrangement links TRBV6-1 to TRBJ1-1; no definite D call. V lost 3 bases, J lost 0 bases, and 8 bases lay in between. The CDR3 length is 14 residues. The germline V gene has CDR1 MNHNS and CDR2 SASEGT. CDR3 region: CASSDPGMNTEAFF. The CDR3, as DNA: TGTGCCAGCAGTGACCCGGGGATGAACACTGAAGCTTTCTTT.

The chain joins TRBV2 to TRBJ1-2; D is uncertain. Germline V gene sequence: CDR1 SNHLY, CDR2 FYNNEI. V was clipped by 4 bases and J by 7 bases, with 13 bases between them. This CDR3 contains 13 residues. CDR3 coding DNA: TGTGCCAGCAGTGCTTTGGTAGGGTCTGGCTACACCTTC. Amino acid sequence: CASSALVGSGYTF.

This clone showed up just once. J is TRBJ1-1 and V is TRBV19; 7 positions agree with TRBD1. J was trimmed by 6 bases and V by 4 bases; bases with no gene match: 11. The CDR3 is made up of 15 amino acids. Germline V gene lookup returns CDR1 LNHDA and CDR2 SQIVND (reference sequence). The CDR3 DNA follows: TGTGCCAGTAGTACCACGACAGGGAGGGCCGCTGAAGCTTTCTTT. This gives the protein CASSTTTGRAAEAFF. The complete variable domain, with remaining parts taken from reference TRBV19 and TRBJ1-1, reads DGGITQSPKYLFRKEGQNVTLSCEQNLNHDAMYWYRQDPGQGLRLIYYSQIVNDFQKGDIAEGYSVSREKKESFPLTVTSAQKNPTAFYLCASSTTTGRAAEAFFGQGTRLTVV.